These T cell receptor beta chains were read from a single sample in a study of identical twins. TCRdb passed the 5' RACE reads through MiXCR, listing each CDR3 protein once. The sample has 220,000 or so distinct CDR3 sequences; about 7% are singletons. These same data were also listed under a study on yellow fever vaccine responses in identical twins.

The sequencing input was memory (CD45RO+) T cells sorted from blood. These receptors originate from a woman aged 18-29 years in good health. Both conserved end residues are part of each CDR3. The D gene is left open where the match is weak. Size tells how often a clone was seen (once, few, many) or the class of an expanded clone, and some rows leave it out.

CDR3 length	J gene	V gene	D gene	clone size	CDR3 DNA	CDR3 protein
17	TRBJ2-1	TRBV6-4	-	-	TGTGCCAGCAGTGACTCGTTTAGGTCCGGCTCCTACAATGAGCAGTTCTTC	CASSDSFRSGSYNEQFF
15	TRBJ1-1	TRBV18	-	-	TGTGCCAGCTCACCCCCAGGACAGAGGAACACTGAAGCTTTCTTT	CASSPPGQRNTEAFF
15	TRBJ1-1	TRBV12-3/TRBV12-4	-	many	TGTGCCAGCAGTTTAGCGCAGGGCCGGGAGACTGAAGCTTTCTTT	CASSLAQGRETEAFF
14	TRBJ1-6	TRBV28	TRBD1	many	TGTGCCAGCAGTCAGGGACAGAGGAATTCACCCCTCCACTTT	CASSQGQRNSPLHF
15	TRBJ1-3	TRBV28	-	few	TGTGCCAGCAATCCAGGGGCAGGGGCTGGAAACACCATATATTTT	CASNPGAGAGNTIYF
15	TRBJ2-2	TRBV7-8	-	many	TGTGCCAGCAGCCAGCTGGGGCAGGGGACCGGGGAGCTGTTTTTT	CASSQLGQGTGELFF
15	TRBJ1-1	TRBV28	-	-	TGTGCCGTCCAGGGTCCACAGACCACGAACACTGAAGCTTTCTTT	CAVQGPQTTNTEAFF
15	TRBJ2-5	TRBV3-1	TRBD2	many	TGTGCCAGCAGCCTTGGACTAGCGGGGATAGAGACCCAGTACTTC	CASSLGLAGIETQYF
13	TRBJ2-5	TRBV5-5	-	few	TGTGCCAGCATGTTGGGTTGGATAGAGACCCAGTACTTC	CASMLGWIETQYF
17	TRBJ2-7	TRBV4-1	-	many	TGCGCCAGCAGCCCAGAAGAACGCCGGGGGTGGTCCTACGAGCAGTACTTC	CASSPEERRGWSYEQYF
15	TRBJ2-3	TRBV9	TRBD2	few	TGTGCCAGCAGCGCTAGCGGGAGGGGCGCAGATACGCAGTATTTT	CASSASGRGADTQYF
15	TRBJ1-2	TRBV7-9	-	-	TGTGCCAGCAGCCCACTCGGGATATCCCTTCAGGGCTACACCTTC	CASSPLGISLQGYTF
13	TRBJ1-6	TRBV12-3/TRBV12-4	-	few	TGTGCCAGCAGCACAGGGTGGGATTCACCCCTCCACTTT	CASSTGWDSPLHF
13	TRBJ2-5	TRBV28	-	-	TGTGCCAGCAGAAAGACAGACCGGGAGACCCAGTACTTC	CASRKTDRETQYF
9	TRBJ2-1	TRBV24-1	-	few	TGTGCCGCCCCGGGAGAGCAGTTCTTC	CAAPGEQFF
14	TRBJ1-1	TRBV12-3/TRBV12-4	-	many	TGTGCCAGCAGTTTAAGGGGAAACGGCGCTGAAGCTTTCTTT	CASSLRGNGAEAFF
16	TRBJ2-2	TRBV10-3	TRBD2	many	TGTGCCACCCAACCCTCACTAGCGGGGGGAACCGGGGAGCTGTTTTTT	CATQPSLAGGTGELFF
13	TRBJ2-1	TRBV29-1	TRBD2	many	TGCAGCGGCCGACTAGCGGGAGGGGATGAGCAGTTCTTC	CSGRLAGGDEQFF
13	TRBJ1-2	TRBV5-1	-	many	TGCGCCAGCAGCGTGCCAGGAGGCTATGGCTACACCTTC	CASSVPGGYGYTF
17	TRBJ2-2	TRBV28	-	few	TGTGCCAGCAGGCCAACTGGGGGCCGATCGAACACCGGGGAGCTGTTTTTT	CASRPTGGRSNTGELFF
14	TRBJ2-2	TRBV29-1	-	many	TGCAGCGTCGAAGAGCGACAGGCCGGTAGGGAGCTGTTTTTT	CSVEERQAGRELFF